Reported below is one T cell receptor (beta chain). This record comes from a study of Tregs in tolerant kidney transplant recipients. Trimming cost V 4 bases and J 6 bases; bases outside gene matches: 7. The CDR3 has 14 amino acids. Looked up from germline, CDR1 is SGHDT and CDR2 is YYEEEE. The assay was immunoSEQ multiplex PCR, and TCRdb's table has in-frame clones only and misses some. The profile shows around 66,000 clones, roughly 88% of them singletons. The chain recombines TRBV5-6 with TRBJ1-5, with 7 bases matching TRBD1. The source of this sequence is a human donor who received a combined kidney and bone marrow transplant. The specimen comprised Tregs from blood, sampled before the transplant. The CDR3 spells CASSRRGGSQPQHF. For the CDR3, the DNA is TGTGCCAGCAGCCGCAGGGGGGGCAGTCAGCCCCAGCATTTT.